This passage covers 13 T cell receptor beta chains from one sample sequenced in a study of T cell responses to AZD1222 COVID-19 vaccine. The method was immunoSEQ multiplex PCR; TCRdb's version includes in-frame clones alone and lacks a portion of them. The data show approximately 150,000 clones, with roughly 93% seen just once and over 0.8% held by the top ten. This sample comprised peripheral blood, obtained on day 0 of AZD1222 vaccination. Receptor source: an adult in good health.

This chain connects TRBV10-3 to TRBJ1-6, with no clear D. Germline lookup yields CDR1 ENHRY and CDR2 SYGVKD. The CDR3 runs 15 residues. Trimming left V 10 bases short and J 5 bases short, with 18 bases between. CDR3 sequence reads: CATQKDLPNNSPLHF. Written as DNA, the CDR3 is TGTGCCACGCAAAAGGATCTACCTAATAATTCACCCCTCCACTTT.

The V call is TRBV6-5, the J call TRBJ1-2, with a weak D call TRBD1 (5 bases). The CDR3 totals 14 residues. Germline assignment: CDR1 MNHEY and CDR2 SVGAGI. The V and J ends lost 2 bases and 3 bases respectively, with 10 bases between them. The CDR3 here is CASSYGGSDYGYTF. CDR3 DNA sequence: TGTGCCAGCAGTTACGGGGGGTCGGACTATGGCTACACCTTC.

This sequence joins TRBV6-5 and TRBJ1-1; maybe TRBD1 (6 bases). CDR3 length: 14 residues. Germline lookup yields CDR1 MNHEY and CDR2 SVGAGI. Trimming cost V 7 bases and J 5 bases, with 17 bases left between them. The CDR3 reads CASNEGVGRTEAFF. The CDR3 region has the DNA TGTGCCAGCAACGAGGGGGTGGGGAGGACTGAAGCTTTCTTT.

The V and J genes are TRBV5-8 and TRBJ2-1; the D is unclear. The CDR3 contains 14 residues. The germline V gene encodes CDR1 SGHTS and CDR2 YDEGEE. V gave up 4 bases and J gave up 4 bases, with 12 bases separating them. CDR3 sequence reads: CASSRMAGYNEQFF. Written as DNA, the CDR3 is TGTGCCAGCAGCCGAATGGCCGGGTACAATGAGCAGTTCTTC.

The J gene is TRBJ1-4, the V gene TRBV7-2, with 7 bases lining up with TRBD1. The CDR3 is 19 amino acids. Losses at the gene ends were 5 bases for V and 7 bases for J; bases not matched to a gene: 22. Per the germline V gene, CDR1 is SGHTA and CDR2 is FQGNSA. CDR3 bases: TGTGCCAGCAGCCCCCTCCGTTGGACAGGACGCCTAGGGAGTGAAAAACTGTTTTTT. Protein product: CASSPLRWTGRLGSEKLFF.

The chain combines TRBV7-9 with TRBJ2-1; tentatively, D is TRBD2 (7 bases). Germline CDR1 is SEHNR and CDR2 is FQNEAQ (reference sequence). V lost 4 bases to trimming and J lost 6 bases, with 19 bases between them. The CDR3 is made up of 16 amino acids. The CDR3 sequence is CASSYPVGGRSNEQFF. The CDR3, as DNA: TGTGCCAGCAGCTACCCTGTCGGGGGGCGAAGCAATGAGCAGTTCTTC.

The CDR3: CASSSHRPNTEAFF. The CDR3, as DNA: TGTGCCAGCAGTTCCCACAGGCCGAACACTGAAGCTTTCTTT. J is TRBJ1-1 and V is TRBV28; D is possibly TRBD1 (5 bases). The CDR3 extends over 14 amino acids. Germline CDR1 reads MDHEN; CDR2 reads SYDVKM. Trimming removed 4 bases at V and 1 base at J, with 10 bases between.

The chain combines TRBV3-1 (or the pseudogene TRBV3-2) with TRBJ2-4, with 11 bases identical to TRBD1. CDR1 is LGHDT and CDR2 is YNNKEL in the germline V gene (reference sequence). V lost 5 bases to trimming and J lost 0 bases; unmatched junction nucleotides: 6. The CDR3 consists of 17 residues. CDR3 nucleotides: TGTGCCAGCAGCAGACCGGGACAGGGGGTAGCCAAAAACATTCAGTACTTC. It is translated as CASSRPGQGVAKNIQYF.

V usage is TRBV7-6 and J usage is TRBJ1-6; D gene uncertain. The CDR3 is made up of 12 amino acids. Germline V gene lookup returns CDR1 SGHVS and CDR2 FNYEAQ. V was cut by 6 bases and J by 3 bases, with 3 bases left in between. CDR3 sequence: CASRNYNSPLHF. The CDR3 nucleotides read TGTGCCAGCAGGAACTATAATTCACCCCTCCACTTT.

This chain uses TRBV30 with TRBJ1-5; 10 bases map to TRBD1. Trimming removed 4 bases from V and 6 bases from J; junction bases left unmatched: 3. There are 13 residues in the CDR3. CDR1 is GTSNPN, CDR2 SVGIG, per germline (reference sequence). The CDR3 loop reads CAWTTGGGQPQHF. The DNA of the CDR3 is TGTGCCTGGACGACAGGGGGCGGTCAGCCCCAGCATTTT.

This rearrangement joins TRBV5-4 to TRBJ1-2; TRBD1 might be the D (6 bases). The germline CDR1 and CDR2 sequences are SGHNT and YYREEE (reference sequence). Trimming cost V 4 bases and J 1 base, with 17 bases left between them. This CDR3 region has 16 residues. The CDR3 loop reads CASSPPAGGVNYGYTF. The CDR3 DNA reads as TGTGCCAGCAGCCCCCCCGCGGGGGGCGTTAACTATGGCTACACCTTC.

The chain recombines TRBV20-1 with TRBJ2-1; no clear D gene. Per the germline V gene, CDR1 is DFQATT and CDR2 is SNEGSKA (reference sequence). This CDR3 has 11 amino acids. Deletions cut 6 bases from V and 4 bases from J, with 7 bases between. The CDR3 DNA reads as TGCAGTGCGAAGATTTACAATGAGCAGTTCTTC. Amino acids: CSAKIYNEQFF.

This clone was observed a few times. This chain connects TRBV5-6 to TRBJ1-2; D remains unclear. The CDR3 consists of 14 residues. V gave up 2 bases and J gave up 4 bases, with 12 bases separating them. Germline V CDR1 and CDR2: SGHDT, YYEEEE. The CDR3 DNA is TGTGCCAGCAGCTTACCGTCAGGAGGCTATGGCTACACCTTC. Residues: CASSLPSGGYGYTF.